These T cell receptor beta chains were read from a single sample in a study of T cells in Graves' hyperthyroidism and ophthalmopathy. TCRdb analysed the multiplex PCR reads with MiXCR anew, one entry per CDR3 protein. The repertoire has around 350,000 distinct CDR3 sequences, approximately 13% of them found once; the top ten carry 9.2%. The sample was blood. These receptors originate from a woman aged 18-35 years with Graves' hyperthyroidism. The CDR3 runs from the conserved cysteine through the conserved F or W. D genes are given only for firm matches. The size entry is marked missing in some rows and otherwise reads once, few, many or a size class.

j_gene,len,abundance,v_gene,d_gene,CDR3aa,CDR3nt
TRBJ1-2,14,-,TRBV3-1,-,CASSQDSRQAGYTF,TGTGCCAGCAGCCAAGATTCCAGACAGGCGGGCTACACCTTC
TRBJ1-5,14,few,TRBV30,-,CAWSVIGANQPQHF,TGTGCCTGGAGTGTAATAGGGGCCAATCAGCCCCAGCATTTT
TRBJ2-1,16,many,TRBV12-3/TRBV12-4,TRBD2,CASSFLPPTSPNEQFF,TGTGCCAGCAGTTTCCTGCCCCCGACTAGCCCCAATGAGCAGTTCTTC
TRBJ2-7,13,many,TRBV29-1,-,CSVEGHRNYEQYF,TGCAGCGTTGAAGGTCACAGGAACTACGAGCAGTACTTC
TRBJ2-1,17,-,TRBV10-3,TRBD2,CAISESILAGAVDEQFF,TGTGCCATCAGTGAGTCGATTTTAGCGGGAGCCGTGGATGAGCAGTTCTTC
TRBJ2-1,13,few,TRBV10-3,TRBD2,CAISTRPTGGEFF,TGTGCCATCAGTACCCGACCTACGGGAGGGGAGTTCTTC
TRBJ2-1,12,many,TRBV11-2,TRBD2,CASSRSGMGQFF,TGTGCCAGCAGTCGTAGCGGGATGGGGCAGTTCTTC
TRBJ2-1,14,many,TRBV2,TRBD2,CASSEWRTSNEQFF,TGTGCCAGCAGTGAATGGCGGACTAGCAATGAGCAGTTCTTC
TRBJ2-2,12,many,TRBV6-2/TRBV6-3,-,CASRAGTGELFF,TGTGCCAGTCGCGCGGGAACCGGGGAGCTGTTTTTT
TRBJ2-1,15,many,TRBV5-8,TRBD1,CASSLGGQRNNEQFF,TGTGCCAGCAGCTTAGGGGGACAGAGGAACAATGAGCAGTTCTTC
TRBJ2-3,15,many,TRBV2,-,CASRRRRGTTDTQYF,TGTGCCAGCAGGCGAAGGAGGGGAACGACAGATACGCAGTATTTT
TRBJ2-7,12,many,TRBV20-1,-,CSARRSSLEQYF,TGCAGTGCTAGACGCTCTAGTCTCGAGCAGTACTTC
TRBJ2-2,13,many,TRBV2,-,CASRWAFTGELFF,TGTGCCAGCCGCTGGGCGTTCACCGGGGAGCTGTTTTTT
TRBJ2-1,15,many,TRBV2,TRBD2,CASRATSGRAVEQFF,TGTGCCAGCAGGGCTACTAGCGGGAGGGCCGTTGAGCAGTTCTTC
TRBJ2-5,13,-,TRBV3-1,-,CASTQTGQETQYF,TGTGCCAGCACCCAGACTGGGCAAGAGACCCAGTACTTC
TRBJ1-5,14,many,TRBV19,-,CASSIEQAGQPQHF,TGTGCCAGTAGTATAGAACAGGCAGGACAGCCCCAGCATTTT
TRBJ1-1,16,many,TRBV27,TRBD1,CASRSYQGVVGTEAFF,TGTGCCAGCAGATCTTACCAGGGGGTTGTGGGCACTGAAGCTTTCTTT
TRBJ1-2,15,many,TRBV27,TRBD1,CASSLFSTGGYGYTF,TGTGCCAGCAGTTTATTTTCGACAGGGGGATATGGCTACACCTTC
TRBJ2-7,15,many,TRBV15,-,CATSRVRGRGSEQYF,TGTGCCACCAGCAGAGTTCGCGGGCGTGGGAGCGAGCAGTACTTC
TRBJ1-6,16,-,TRBV7-9,TRBD1,CASSWDRASYNSPLHF,TGTGCCAGCAGCTGGGACAGGGCCTCCTATAATTCACCCCTCCACTTT
TRBJ1-5,15,few,TRBV6-2/TRBV6-3,TRBD1,CASSLTGGDDQPQHF,TGTGCCAGCAGCCTTACAGGGGGGGATGATCAGCCCCAGCATTTT
TRBJ1-3,15,many,TRBV12-3/TRBV12-4,-,CASSLGGTRANTIYF,TGTGCCAGCAGTTTAGGGGGGACTCGGGCAAACACCATATATTTT